The next 19 T cell receptor beta chains were all read from a single sample in a study of cytomegalovirus exposure and HLA in healthy donors. Some clones are missing from TCRdb's copy, which holds only in-frame ones; the method was immunoSEQ multiplex PCR. The repertoire holds under 300,000 clones, with 90% as singletons. Material for sequencing was PBMCs. The receptors originated from a woman between 18 and 30 years old in good health and CMV-seronegative.

V gene TRBV13 combines with J gene TRBJ2-3; 7 bases match TRBD1. This CDR3 contains 17 residues. The trim removed 4 bases at V and 4 bases at J, leaving 14 bases unmatched. From germline, CDR1 is PRHDT and CDR2 FYEKMQ (reference sequence). The CDR3 loop is CASSSPSTGNLADTQYF. DNA for the CDR3: TGTGCCAGCAGCTCACCCTCGACAGGGAATTTGGCAGATACGCAGTATTTT. The full variable domain, rest sourced from reference TRBV13 and TRBJ2-3, is AAGVIQSPRHLIKEKRETATLKCYPIPRHDTVYWYQQGPGQDPQFLISFYEKMQSDKGSIPDRFSAQQFSDYHSELNMSSLELGDSALYFCASSSPSTGNLADTQYFGPGTRLTVL.

This CDR3 is CASSLPGQGYNEQFF. Here the CDR3 DNA reads TGTGCCAGCAGCCTCCCGGGACAGGGGTACAATGAGCAGTTCTTC. V and J are TRBV7-9 and TRBJ2-1; 10 bases match TRBD1. Germline trimming cut 5 bases from V and 4 bases from J; bases unmatched to any gene: 5. The CDR3 has 15 residues. Germline CDR1 SEHNR, CDR2 FQNEAQ (reference sequence).

CDR3 DNA: TGTGCCAGCGCCATTCCAGGGGGGTCTTTTAAGGGCTACACCTTC. This gives the protein CASAIPGGSFKGYTF. The chain links TRBV7-3 to TRBJ1-2, with TRBD1 identical over 7 bases. The CDR3 has 15 residues. CDR1 is SGHTA, CDR2 FQGTGA, per germline. The V and J ends lost 8 bases and 8 bases, in that order; junction bases with no gene match: 17.

This CDR3 reads CASSYFVDGGQPQHF. For the CDR3, the DNA is TGTGCCAGCAGTTACTTTGTGGACGGGGGTCAGCCCCAGCATTTT. The rearrangement uses TRBV6-5 and TRBJ1-5; maybe TRBD1 (5 bases). The CDR3 covers 15 residues. Trimming took off 1 base at V and 6 bases at J, with 13 bases between the two ends. Per germline, CDR1 MNHEY and CDR2 SVGAGI.

This clone occurred a few times. V usage is TRBV7-9 and J usage is TRBJ2-7; 9 positions agree with TRBD1. The CDR3 length is 17 residues. CDR1 is SEHNR, CDR2 FQNEAQ, per germline (reference sequence). The junction had 8 bases not matched to a gene; V was cut back by 2 bases and J by 0 bases. The CDR3, as DNA: TGTGCCAGCAGCTTATCCCAGACAGGGGGGATCTCCTACGAGCAGTACTTC. This encodes CASSLSQTGGISYEQYF.

The chain is built from TRBV19 and TRBJ2-7; 8 bases are a match to TRBD1. The J segment lost 7 bases and the V segment lost 6 bases, leaving 14 bases of the junction unmatched. CDR1 LNHDA and CDR2 SQIVND come from the germline V gene (reference sequence). The CDR3 loop spans 15 amino acids. The CDR3 DNA sequence: TGTGCCAGTAGACCCGGACAGGGAGGATTAGGGGAGCAGTACTTC. Translating gives CASRPGQGGLGEQYF.

In nucleotides, the CDR3 is TGTGCCTGGAGTGTTATGAAAGTGGTAGTTCCCTCCTACGAGCAGTACTTC. It encodes CAWSVMKVVVPSYEQYF. This sequence joins TRBV30 and TRBJ2-7; D not resolved. There are 17 residues in the CDR3. The germline gives CDR1 GTSNPN, CDR2 SVGIG (reference sequence). V was shortened by 0 bases and J by 0 bases, with 18 bases between the two germline ends.

The V call is TRBV28, the J call TRBJ1-4; no definite D call. V was shortened by 6 bases and J by 4 bases, with 12 bases between the two germline ends. CDR3 size: 14 residues. Germline V CDR1 and CDR2: MDHEN, SYDVKM. CDR3 region: CASSWAANNEKLFF. DNA of the CDR3: TGTGCCAGCAGCTGGGCAGCAAATAATGAAAAACTGTTTTTT.

The rearrangement joins TRBV19 to TRBJ2-1; maybe TRBD1 (6 bases). The V and J ends lost 8 bases and 4 bases respectively, with 21 bases between them. Germline CDR1 LNHDA, CDR2 SQIVND (reference sequence). The CDR3 runs 16 residues. The CDR3 region has the DNA TGTGCCAGTGGGAACCGACAGGCTGAGGGGTACAATGAGCAGTTCTTC. Protein sequence: CASGNRQAEGYNEQFF. Together with reference TRBV19 and TRBJ2-1, the CDR3 gives the full variable domain: DGGITQSPKYLFRKEGQNVTLSCEQNLNHDAMYWYRQDPGQGLRLIYYSQIVNDFQKGDIAEGYSVSREKKESFPLTVTSAQKNPTAFYLCASGNRQAEGYNEQFFGPGTRLTVL.

This clone was found a few times. The chain recombines TRBV28 with TRBJ2-7; 8 nucleotides agree with TRBD1. This CDR3 region has 12 residues. With 6 bases clipped from V and 7 bases from J, the junction kept 5 bases outside the gene matches. Germline V gene data show CDR1 as MDHEN and CDR2 as SYDVKM. In nucleotides, the CDR3 is TGTGCCAGCAGGGTACAGGGGGAAGAGCAGTACTTC. This codes for CASRVQGEEQYF.

V usage is TRBV10-1 and J usage is TRBJ2-3, with D possibly TRBD1 on 6 matching bases. Trimming took off 5 bases at V and 2 bases at J, with 11 bases between the two ends. CDR1 is WNHNN, CDR2 SYGVQD, per germline (reference sequence). The CDR3 contains 14 residues. The CDR3 bases are TGCGCCAGCAGTCGGGACACCCACACAGATACGCAGTATTTT. Its protein is CASSRDTHTDTQYF.

This chain connects TRBV4-1 to TRBJ1-2; D not resolved. This CDR3 region has 14 residues. CDR1 MGHRA and CDR2 YSYEKL come from the germline V gene. V lost 4 bases and J lost 0, with 9 bases in between. Here the CDR3 reads CASSLVGSNYGYTF. CDR3 sequence (DNA): TGCGCCAGCAGCCTGGTCGGGTCTAACTATGGCTACACCTTC.

The chain employs TRBV27 and TRBJ1-3; TRBD1 agrees at 7 bases. In germline, CDR1 is MNHEY, CDR2 SMNVEV (reference sequence). V shed 2 bases and J 4 bases; nucleotides not matched to a gene: 5. This CDR3 region has 15 residues. The CDR3 loop reads CASSLTGEEGNTIYF. CDR3 nucleotides: TGTGCCAGCAGTTTAACAGGGGAAGAAGGAAACACCATATATTTT.

V is TRBV4-1 and J is TRBJ1-4; 10 bases align to TRBD1. Germline assignment: CDR1 MGHRA and CDR2 YSYEKL. The CDR3 contains 15 residues. J was trimmed by 6 bases and V by 4 bases; bases with no gene match: 5. In DNA form, the CDR3 reads TGCGCCAGCAGCCGGACAGGGGGTGAAGATGAAAAACTGTTTTTT. Protein: CASSRTGGEDEKLFF.

Turning to this clone: Within the sample, other DNA sequences also encode this same CDR3. This chain joins TRBV19 and TRBJ1-2, with 9 bases matching TRBD1. The CDR3 runs 14 residues. Germline values: CDR1 LNHDA, CDR2 SQIVND (reference sequence). V shed 4 bases and J 3 bases; nucleotides not matched to a gene: 3. This chain's CDR3 is CASSTGQGYYGYTF. The DNA for the CDR3 is TGTGCCAGTAGTACAGGACAGGGGTACTATGGCTACACCTTC. Looking up the rest from reference TRBV19 and TRBJ1-2 gives the full variable domain: DGGITQSPKYLFRKEGQNVTLSCEQNLNHDAMYWYRQDPGQGLRLIYYSQIVNDFQKGDIAEGYSVSREKKESFPLTVTSAQKNPTAFYLCASSTGQGYYGYTFGSGTRLTVV.

This chain uses TRBV7-2 with TRBJ2-5; 7 bases line up with TRBD2. The V gene end was trimmed by 5 bases and the J gene end by 5 bases; junction bases not matched to a gene: 11. From germline, CDR1 is SGHTA and CDR2 FQGNSA. The CDR3 is 15 amino acids. The CDR3 loop reads CASSRTRGVVETQYF. DNA of the CDR3: TGTGCCAGCAGCCGAACCCGGGGGGTAGTGGAGACCCAGTACTTC.

The rearrangement uses TRBV5-1 and TRBJ2-1, with 7 bases matching TRBD1. CDR3 length equals 15 residues. V lost 1 base and J lost 12; bases outside the gene matches: 13. Germline CDR1 is SGHRS and CDR2 is YFSETQ. CDR3 in DNA: TGCGCCAGCAGCTTGACCCGGGACAGCGTTCGAGGGCAGTTCTTC. It yields the protein CASSLTRDSVRGQFF.

This clone is labeled medium-sized. The chain carries TRBV4-3 and TRBJ2-2; D remains unclear. Trimming pared 0 bases from V and 6 bases from J, leaving 14 bases between. CDR1 LGHNA and CDR2 YSLEER come from the germline V gene. This CDR3 has 16 amino acids. This chain's CDR3 is CASSQDLDGTSGELFF. DNA of the CDR3: TGCGCCAGCAGCCAAGATCTAGATGGTACTTCCGGGGAGCTGTTTTTT.

The chain uses TRBV11-3 and TRBJ1-1, with 7 bases that match TRBD1. This CDR3 region has 14 residues. Looked up from germline, CDR1 is SGHNT and CDR2 is YENEEA. V trimming: 5 bases; J trimming: 6 bases; junction bases outside the gene matches: 9. The CDR3 DNA reads as TGTGCCAGCAGCCCCAGGGGGTCTAGCTCTGAAGCTTTCTTT. Its protein product is CASSPRGSSSEAFF.